The sequence of this T cell receptor (beta chain) was determined in a study of blood T cell repertoires in COVID-19 (TCRdb year 2020). Describing the broader study: Samples covering the acute and convalescent phases of COVID-19 were provided by collaborators in the United States, Italy and Spain. The material from the prospective study consisted of cDNA or gDNA derived from T cells, B-cell-depleted T cells, or PBMCs. Deeply sampled blood TCRbeta repertoires from subjects exposed to, actively infected with, or recovered from COVID-19 were included in the dataset. The repertoires were made available in a free public database intended to serve as a resource for research on the immune response to SARS-CoV-2. The samples were drawn from two sources: the first 160 participants of the ongoing ImmuneRACE study, and fewer than 1,500 subjects contributed by 6 global collaborators. Sample metadata almost always included a de-identified subject ID, COVID-19 status, age in years and sex. Where available, HLA class I and class II types were taken from metadata supplied by the sample provider and were not determined by assay-based typing. Here is what the overall study found, with its caveats: The quantity of clinical and demographic metadata differed by source and by participant and was supplied without curation.

The immunoSEQ Assay, a bias-controlled multiplex PCR, was used to amplify TCRbeta CDR3 regions from genomic DNA. On the study's bioinformatics: Within the assay, amplification of reference gene primers was used to estimate how many nucleated cells each sample contained. To quantify the absolute abundance of each unique TCRbeta CDR3 rearrangement, sequence reads were collapsed and filtered. For each sample, productive Simpson clonality was calculated by taking the square root of Simpson's diversity index across productive rearrangements. The table comes from immuneACCESS by way of TCRdb, which keeps in-frame sequences with V and J called. Part of the clones is missing from these tables; in studies checked, under half for an unresolved V gene and the rest for unknown reasons. V, J and clone size are those of that table, while D and trimming were read from the DNA. For this sample the table gives under 250,000 clones, of which more than 75% were detected only once. Of the sample, around 1.5% is held by the ten largest clones.

Another Seattle source contributed samples from volunteer blood donors who had recovered from COVID-19. Each collaborating institution followed its own protocols to collect whole blood in K2EDTA tubes. Collaborator samples were shipped for TCRbeta analysis as frozen whole blood, isolated PBMCs, or DNA extracted from either sample type. As to this clone: Its binding antigen is unknown. Per-base qualities were not stored, and no clone one base away is much larger.

The sequencing sample was made of peripheral blood. The TCR sequence derives from a woman aged 60-75 years who had recovered from COVID-19.

The CDR3 region reads CASRDRGRGNYEQYF. The DNA sequence is TGTGCCAGCAGGGACAGGGGGCGAGGCAACTACGAGCAGTACTTC. The chain is encoded by TRBV27 joined to TRBJ2-7, with 11 bases matching TRBD1. Trimmed from V: 6 bases; trimmed from J: 3 bases; junction bases lacking a gene match: 7. CDR1 and CDR2 (MNHEY, SMNVEV) derive from the germline V gene (reference sequence). Including cysteine and phenylalanine, the CDR3 has 15 amino acids. This entry keeps only the CDR3 DNA: 45 bases, framed from base 1.